Listed below are T cell receptor beta chains from one sample, sequenced in a study of T-cell reconstitution after alpha-beta-depleted transplantation in children. TCRdb ran MiXCR on the PCR reads and lists one entry per CDR3 protein. The sample shows some 200,000 distinct CDR3 sequences, approximately 6.6% of them seen only once. The input for sequencing was PBMCs from the stem cell graft donor, taken from the stem cell graft. The origin of the receptors is a human donor who donated a stem cell graft to a child with Wiskott-Aldrich syndrome. The CDR3 runs from the conserved cysteine through the conserved F or W. The order of the fields is V gene, J gene, clone size, D gene, CDR3 protein, CDR3 DNA. The D gene is left open where the match is weak. The listing skips clone size in some rows; elsewhere it reads once, few, many or a size class.

TRBV29-1	TRBJ2-1	many	-	CSVEGPLRRSYNEQFF	TGCAGCGTTGAAGGGCCCTTGCGGAGGTCCTACAATGAGCAGTTCTTC
TRBV7-9	TRBJ2-1	many	TRBD2	CASRLAGGTYNEQFF	TGTGCCAGCAGACTAGCGGGGGGGACCTACAATGAGCAGTTCTTC
TRBV14	TRBJ2-7	few	-	CASSQVAGRTEQYF	TGTGCCAGCAGCCAAGTCGCGGGGCGGACCGAGCAGTACTTC
TRBV19	TRBJ2-4	many	-	CASSIEDRPLSAAQYF	TGTGCCAGTAGTATAGAGGACAGACCCTTAAGCGCGGCTCAGTACTTC
TRBV6-5	TRBJ2-5	many	-	CASSYSNAGWGETQYF	TGTGCCAGCAGTTACTCGAACGCGGGATGGGGAGAGACCCAGTACTTC
TRBV7-9	TRBJ2-2	many	-	CASSLGRGTGELFF	TGTGCCAGCAGCTTAGGCCGGGGAACCGGGGAGCTGTTTTTT
TRBV9	TRBJ1-4	-	-	CASSVAQQGFTTNEKLFF	TGTGCCAGCAGCGTAGCTCAACAGGGTTTTACAACTAATGAAAAACTGTTTTTT
TRBV4-2	TRBJ2-3	many	-	CASSQGGTADTQYF	TGTGCCAGCAGCCAAGGGGGGACGGCAGATACGCAGTATTTT
TRBV15	TRBJ2-1	-	TRBD2	CATSRGSGGDNEQFF	TGTGCCACCAGCAGAGGGAGCGGGGGGGACAATGAGCAGTTCTTC
TRBV29-1	TRBJ2-3	many	-	CSVEGTRGARTDTQYF	TGCAGCGTTGAAGGCACCAGGGGGGCGCGGACAGATACGCAGTATTTT
TRBV6-5	TRBJ2-2	many	TRBD2	CASSTSGSRLGTGELFF	TGTGCCAGCAGTACTAGCGGGAGTAGATTGGGAACCGGGGAGCTGTTTTTT
TRBV4-2	TRBJ1-2	many	-	CASSPPLTDYGYTF	TGTGCCAGCAGCCCCCCCTTGACGGACTATGGCTACACCTTC
TRBV24-1	TRBJ2-3	many	-	CATSDQTSLTDTQYF	TGTGCCACCAGTGACCAGACTAGTCTCACAGATACGCAGTATTTT
TRBV3-1	TRBJ1-5	many	-	CASSQGMGPTNQPQHF	TGTGCCAGCAGCCAAGGAATGGGCCCTACCAATCAGCCCCAGCATTTT
TRBV6-2/TRBV6-3	TRBJ2-6	many	-	CASSYSPHSGANVLTF	TGTGCCAGCAGTTACTCGCCCCACTCTGGGGCCAACGTCCTGACTTTC
TRBV12-3/TRBV12-4	TRBJ1-1	-	-	CASSLSEYNTEAFF	TGTGCCAGCAGTTTGAGCGAATACAACACTGAAGCTTTCTTT
TRBV20-1	TRBJ1-4	-	TRBD1	CSASQGGTNEKLFF	TGCAGTGCTAGTCAGGGGGGGACTAATGAAAAACTGTTTTTT
TRBV5-5	TRBJ2-7	few	-	CASSPTAYEQYF	TGTGCCAGCAGCCCGACGGCCTACGAGCAGTACTTC
TRBV10-3	TRBJ2-1	many	-	CAIRGVMDEQFF	TGTGCCATCAGGGGCGTCATGGATGAGCAGTTCTTC
TRBV14	TRBJ1-4	many	-	CASSLLTGSNEKLFF	TGTGCCAGCAGCCTGCTAACAGGTTCTAATGAAAAACTGTTTTTT
TRBV28	TRBJ2-7	-	-	CASSFGGPFSYEQYF	TGTGCCAGCAGTTTTGGGGGTCCCTTCTCCTACGAGCAGTACTTC
TRBV6-1	TRBJ2-2	many	TRBD1	CASSIWTGANTGELFF	TGTGCCAGCAGTATCTGGACAGGGGCGAACACCGGGGAGCTGTTTTTT
TRBV11-2	TRBJ2-7	few	-	CASSGLADSYEQYF	TGTGCCAGCAGCGGGTTAGCGGACTCCTACGAGCAGTACTTC
TRBV10-3	TRBJ2-2	many	-	CASGQSDPSTGELFF	TGTGCCTCCGGACAGTCTGACCCCTCCACCGGGGAGCTGTTTTTT
TRBV5-1	TRBJ2-3	-	-	CASSWTRGPIADTQYF	TGCGCCAGCAGCTGGACGCGGGGGCCAATCGCAGATACGCAGTATTTT
TRBV29-1	TRBJ2-3	many	-	CSVGIADTQYF	TGCAGCGTTGGAATCGCAGATACGCAGTATTTT
TRBV10-3	TRBJ2-3	many	TRBD2	CAISLGLAVSTDTQYF	TGTGCCATCAGTCTAGGACTAGCGGTTAGCACAGATACGCAGTATTTT
TRBV9	TRBJ2-2	many	-	CASSVGSQVGELFF	TGTGCCAGCAGCGTAGGTAGCCAGGTTGGGGAGCTGTTTTTT
TRBV5-1	TRBJ1-1	many	-	CASSLTGPNTEAFF	TGCGCCAGCAGCTTGACAGGGCCTAACACTGAAGCTTTCTTT
TRBV5-1	TRBJ2-1	many	TRBD2	CASSPSGDEQFF	TGCGCCAGCAGTCCTAGCGGGGACGAGCAGTTCTTC
TRBV20-1	TRBJ2-5	many	-	CSARVLGWETQYF	TGCAGTGCTAGAGTACTCGGGTGGGAGACCCAGTACTTC
TRBV5-1	TRBJ1-1	few	TRBD1	CASSFAMTGTGGTEAFF	TGCGCCAGCAGCTTCGCAATGACCGGGACAGGGGGCACTGAAGCTTTCTTT
TRBV11-1	TRBJ2-2	few	-	CASSPFRPLLQNTGELFF	TGTGCCAGCAGCCCATTCCGCCCTTTACTCCAGAACACCGGGGAGCTGTTTTTT
TRBV11-2	TRBJ2-1	many	-	CASSLAFSLANNEQFF	TGTGCCAGCAGCTTAGCGTTCAGTCTAGCGAACAATGAGCAGTTCTTC
TRBV15	TRBJ1-2	many	TRBD1	CATSRTRGQGPNYGYTF	TGTGCCACCAGCAGAACTAGAGGACAGGGTCCGAACTATGGCTACACCTTC
TRBV20-1	TRBJ2-7	many	TRBD2	CSASQAGLATF	TGCAGTGCTAGCCAAGCGGGACTAGCGACATTC
TRBV11-2	TRBJ2-7	many	TRBD1	CASSLAGQYLREQYF	TGTGCCAGCAGCTTAGCGGGACAGTACCTACGCGAGCAGTACTTC
TRBV11-2	TRBJ2-5	many	-	CASRKGETQYF	TGTGCCAGCAGGAAAGGGGAGACCCAGTACTTC
TRBV24-1	TRBJ2-6	many	-	CATSDYGALGANVLTF	TGTGCCACCAGTGATTACGGTGCGTTAGGGGCCAACGTCCTGACTTTC
TRBV12-3/TRBV12-4	TRBJ1-1	many	TRBD1	CASSSGGVGSNTEAFF	TGTGCCAGCAGCTCAGGGGGCGTGGGGAGCAACACTGAAGCTTTCTTT
TRBV5-1	TRBJ2-3	many	-	CASSQDPGPPVVDTQYF	TGCGCCAGCAGCCAGGACCCGGGACCTCCTGTCGTAGATACGCAGTATTTT
TRBV12-3/TRBV12-4	TRBJ2-7	many	TRBD2	CASSGGSYEQYF	TGTGCCAGTAGCGGGGGCTCCTACGAGCAGTACTTC
TRBV24-1	TRBJ2-1	many	-	CATSVPFGDNEQFF	TGTGCCACCAGTGTTCCCTTTGGGGACAATGAGCAGTTCTTC
TRBV18	TRBJ1-2	many	TRBD1	CASSPLPWTGDINYGYTF	TGTGCCAGCTCACCTTTGCCCTGGACAGGGGATATTAACTATGGCTACACCTTC
TRBV7-9	TRBJ2-7	-	-	CASSTPGLDEQYF	TGTGCCAGCAGCACCCCCGGGCTCGACGAGCAGTACTTC
TRBV5-1	TRBJ1-2	-	-	CASSSDSGDGYTF	TGCGCCAGCAGCTCGGACTCTGGGGACGGCTACACCTTC
TRBV5-1	TRBJ2-3	many	TRBD2	CASSPKVLAGADTQYF	TGCGCCAGCAGCCCAAAAGTGCTAGCGGGAGCAGATACGCAGTATTTT
TRBV13	TRBJ2-1	many	TRBD1	CASSPKDRGPYEQFF	TGTGCCAGCAGCCCCAAGGACAGGGGGCCGTATGAGCAGTTCTTC
TRBV12-3/TRBV12-4	TRBJ1-2	many	-	CASSTSAAYGYTF	TGTGCCAGCAGTACCAGTGCTGCTTATGGCTACACCTTC
TRBV29-1	TRBJ1-1	few	-	CSVDNRENTEAFF	TGCAGCGTTGATAACAGGGAGAACACTGAAGCTTTCTTT